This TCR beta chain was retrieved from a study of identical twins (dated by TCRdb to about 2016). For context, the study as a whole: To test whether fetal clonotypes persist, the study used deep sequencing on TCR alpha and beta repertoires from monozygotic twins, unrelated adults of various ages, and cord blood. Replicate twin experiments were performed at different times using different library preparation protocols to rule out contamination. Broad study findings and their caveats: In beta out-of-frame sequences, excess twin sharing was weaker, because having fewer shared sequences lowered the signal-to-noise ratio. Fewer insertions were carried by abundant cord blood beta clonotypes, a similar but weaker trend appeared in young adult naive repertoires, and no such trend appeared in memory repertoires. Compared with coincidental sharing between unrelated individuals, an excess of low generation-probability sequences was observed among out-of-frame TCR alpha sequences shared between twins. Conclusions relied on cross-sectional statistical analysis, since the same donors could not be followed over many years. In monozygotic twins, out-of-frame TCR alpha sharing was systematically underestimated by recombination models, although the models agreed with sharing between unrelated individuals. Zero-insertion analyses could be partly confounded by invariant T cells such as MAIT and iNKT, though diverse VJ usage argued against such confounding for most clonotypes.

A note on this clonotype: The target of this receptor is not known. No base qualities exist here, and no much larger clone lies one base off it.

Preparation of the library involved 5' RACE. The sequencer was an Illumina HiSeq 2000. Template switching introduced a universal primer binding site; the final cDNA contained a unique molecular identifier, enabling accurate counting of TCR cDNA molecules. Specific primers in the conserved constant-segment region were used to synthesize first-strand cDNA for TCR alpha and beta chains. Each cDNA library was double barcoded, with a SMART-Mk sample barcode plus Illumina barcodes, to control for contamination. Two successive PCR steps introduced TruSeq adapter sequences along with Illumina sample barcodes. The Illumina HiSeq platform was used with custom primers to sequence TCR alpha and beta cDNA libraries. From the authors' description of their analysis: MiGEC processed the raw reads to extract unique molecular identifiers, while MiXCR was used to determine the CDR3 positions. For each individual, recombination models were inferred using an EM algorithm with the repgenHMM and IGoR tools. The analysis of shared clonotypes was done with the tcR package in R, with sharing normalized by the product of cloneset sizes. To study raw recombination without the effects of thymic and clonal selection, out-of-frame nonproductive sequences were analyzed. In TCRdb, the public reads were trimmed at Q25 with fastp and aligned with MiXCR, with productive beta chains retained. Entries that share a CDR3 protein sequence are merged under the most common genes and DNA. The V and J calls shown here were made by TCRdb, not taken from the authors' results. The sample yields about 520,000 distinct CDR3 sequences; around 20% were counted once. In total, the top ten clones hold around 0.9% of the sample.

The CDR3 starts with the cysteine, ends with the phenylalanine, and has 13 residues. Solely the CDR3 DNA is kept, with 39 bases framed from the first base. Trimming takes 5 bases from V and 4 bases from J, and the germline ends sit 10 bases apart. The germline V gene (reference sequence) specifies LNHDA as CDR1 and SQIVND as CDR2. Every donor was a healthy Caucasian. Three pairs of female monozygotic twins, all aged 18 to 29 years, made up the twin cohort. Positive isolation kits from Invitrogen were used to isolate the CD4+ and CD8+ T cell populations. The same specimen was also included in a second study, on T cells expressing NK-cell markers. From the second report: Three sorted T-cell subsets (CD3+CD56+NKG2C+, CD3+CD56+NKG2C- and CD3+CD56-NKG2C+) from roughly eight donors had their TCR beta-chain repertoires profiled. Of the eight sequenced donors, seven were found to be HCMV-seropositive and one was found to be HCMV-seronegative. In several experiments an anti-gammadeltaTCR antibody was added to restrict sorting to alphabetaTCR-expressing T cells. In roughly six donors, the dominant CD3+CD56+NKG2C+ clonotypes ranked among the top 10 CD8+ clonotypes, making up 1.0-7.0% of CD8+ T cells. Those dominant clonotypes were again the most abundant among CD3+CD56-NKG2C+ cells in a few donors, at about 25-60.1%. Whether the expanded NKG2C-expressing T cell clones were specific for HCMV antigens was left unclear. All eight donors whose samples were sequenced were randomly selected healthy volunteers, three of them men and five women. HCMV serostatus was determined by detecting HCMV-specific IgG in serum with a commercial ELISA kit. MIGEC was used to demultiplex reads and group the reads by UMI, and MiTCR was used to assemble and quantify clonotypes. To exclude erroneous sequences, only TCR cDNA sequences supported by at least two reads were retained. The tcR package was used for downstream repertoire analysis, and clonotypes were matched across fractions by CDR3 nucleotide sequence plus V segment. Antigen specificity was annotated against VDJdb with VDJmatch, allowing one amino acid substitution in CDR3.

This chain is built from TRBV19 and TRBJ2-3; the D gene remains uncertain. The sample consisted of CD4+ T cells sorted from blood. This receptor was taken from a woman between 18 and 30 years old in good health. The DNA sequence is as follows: TGTGCCAGTAGTGTGGTTAAATCAGATACGCAGTATTTT. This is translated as CASSVVKSDTQYF.